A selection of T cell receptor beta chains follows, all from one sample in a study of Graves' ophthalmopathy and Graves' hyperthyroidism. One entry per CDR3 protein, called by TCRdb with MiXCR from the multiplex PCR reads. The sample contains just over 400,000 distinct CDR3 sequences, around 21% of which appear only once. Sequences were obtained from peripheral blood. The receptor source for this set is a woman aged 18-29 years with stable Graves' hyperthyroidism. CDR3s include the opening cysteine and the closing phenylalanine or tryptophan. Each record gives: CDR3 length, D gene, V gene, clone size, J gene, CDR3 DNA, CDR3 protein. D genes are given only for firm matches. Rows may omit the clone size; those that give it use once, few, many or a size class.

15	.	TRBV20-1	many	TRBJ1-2	TGCAGTGCTAGGCAGATTGACGGGGGGACCTATGGCTACACCTTC	CSARQIDGGTYGYTF
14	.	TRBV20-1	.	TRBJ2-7	TGCAGTGCTAGAGGTTGGTCTAGTTTCGACGTGCAGTACTTC	CSARGWSSFDVQYF
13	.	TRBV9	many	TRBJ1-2	TGTGCCAGCAGCGTAGTGGGCAGGGACGGCTACACCTTC	CASSVVGRDGYTF
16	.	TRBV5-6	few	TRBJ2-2	TGTGCCAGCAGCTTGGTCGGGGCCGGTCGGACCGGGGAGCTGTTTTTT	CASSLVGAGRTGELFF
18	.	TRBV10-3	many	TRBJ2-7	TGTGCCATCAGTGAGTCTCCCGGACATTCCCTCGCGGGCGACGAGCAGTACTTC	CAISESPGHSLAGDEQYF
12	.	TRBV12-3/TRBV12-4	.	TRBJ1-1	TGTGCCCGCCAGGGGTGGAGCACTGAAGCTTTCTTT	CARQGWSTEAFF
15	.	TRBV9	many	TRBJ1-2	TGTGCCAGCAGCGTAGCGCCCCAGGGTTATGGAGGCTACACCTTC	CASSVAPQGYGGYTF
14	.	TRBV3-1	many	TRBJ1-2	TGTGCCAGCAGCCAAGATCCAGGACGTCATGGCTACACCTTC	CASSQDPGRHGYTF
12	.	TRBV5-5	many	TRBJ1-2	TGTGCCAGCAGCTTGGGAATAGGTGGCTACACCTTC	CASSLGIGGYTF
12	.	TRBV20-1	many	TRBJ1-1	TGCAGTGCCCCGGACAGACTTGGTGAAGCTTTCTTT	CSAPDRLGEAFF
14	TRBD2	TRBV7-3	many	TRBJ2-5	TGTGCCAGCAGCCCGGATGGGAGGGGCGAGACCCAGTACTTC	CASSPDGRGETQYF
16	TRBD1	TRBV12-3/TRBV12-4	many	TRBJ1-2	TGTGCCAGCAGTACGGCAACCGGGACAGTAAACTATGGCTACACCTTC	CASSTATGTVNYGYTF
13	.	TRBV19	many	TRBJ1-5	TGTGCCAGTAAGATGGGTGGCAATCAGCCCCAGCATTTT	CASKMGGNQPQHF
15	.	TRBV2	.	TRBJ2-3	TGTGCCAGCAGTTTAGAGGGGATCAGCACAGATACGCAGTATTTT	CASSLEGISTDTQYF
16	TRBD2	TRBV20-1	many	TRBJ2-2	TGCAGTGCTAGTACCCTAGCGGGAGCGAACACCGGGGAGCTGTTTTTT	CSASTLAGANTGELFF
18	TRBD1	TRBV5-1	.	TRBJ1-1	TGCGCCAGCAGCTGGCTGAGGGGACAGGGGGCGCCGGACACTGAAGCTTTCTTT	CASSWLRGQGAPDTEAFF
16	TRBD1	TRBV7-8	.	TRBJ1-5	TGTGCCAGCAGCGTTCGGACAGGGCTATCCCATCAGCCCCAGCATTTT	CASSVRTGLSHQPQHF
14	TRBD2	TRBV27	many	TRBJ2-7	TGTGCCAGCAGTTCGGGCGGGAGGGGCTACGAGCAGTACTTC	CASSSGGRGYEQYF
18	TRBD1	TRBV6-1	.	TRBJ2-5	TGTGCCAGCAGTGAACACTTCGCGGGGACAGGGGATCAGAAGACCCAGTACTTC	CASSEHFAGTGDQKTQYF
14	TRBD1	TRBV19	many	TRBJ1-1	TGTGCCAGTAGTATCTGGACAGGGAACACTGAAGCTTTCTTT	CASSIWTGNTEAFF
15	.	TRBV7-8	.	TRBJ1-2	TGTGCCAGCAGCTTTGGTGCAGGCGGGGACTATGGCTACACCTTC	CASSFGAGGDYGYTF
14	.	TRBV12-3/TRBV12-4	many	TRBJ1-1	TGTGCCAGCAGAAACGGGCCCTTGAACACTGAAGCTTTCTTT	CASRNGPLNTEAFF
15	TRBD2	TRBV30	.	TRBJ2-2	TGTGCCTGTGGGACTAGCGGGACCTACACCGGGGAGCTGTTTTTT	CACGTSGTYTGELFF
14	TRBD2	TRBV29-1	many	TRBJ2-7	TGCAGCGTCACCCTCAGCGGGAGAACCCTCGAGCAGTACTTC	CSVTLSGRTLEQYF
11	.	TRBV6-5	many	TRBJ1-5	TGTGCCAGCCAAGGGGATCTTCCCCAGCATTTT	CASQGDLPQHF
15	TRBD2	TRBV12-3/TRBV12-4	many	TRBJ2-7	TGTGCCAGCAGTACGGGACTAGACCTGTCCTACGAGCAGTACTTC	CASSTGLDLSYEQYF
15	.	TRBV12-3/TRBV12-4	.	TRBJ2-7	TGTGCCAGCAGGAACAGGGAGGTGAGCTCCTACGAGCAGTACTTC	CASRNREVSSYEQYF
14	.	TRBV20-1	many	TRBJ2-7	TGCAGTGCTAGCCAGTCCCGGGACATTAACGAGCAGTACTTC	CSASQSRDINEQYF
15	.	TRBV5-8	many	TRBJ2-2	TGTGCCAGCAGCGTAAGACACCTCAACACCGGGGAGCTGTTTTTT	CASSVRHLNTGELFF
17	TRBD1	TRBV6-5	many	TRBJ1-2	TGTGCCAGCAGTTACAGGGCAGGGGGCGAGATGTACTATGGCTACACCTTC	CASSYRAGGEMYYGYTF
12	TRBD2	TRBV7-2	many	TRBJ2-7	TGTGCCAGCAGCTACCGGGGGGACGAGCAGTACTTC	CASSYRGDEQYF
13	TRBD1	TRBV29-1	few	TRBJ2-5	TGCAGCGTTGGTACAGGGGCCCAAGAGACCCAGTACTTC	CSVGTGAQETQYF
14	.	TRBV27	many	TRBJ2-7	TGTGCCAGCAGATCAGAATCCCCATTCTACGAGCAGTACTTC	CASRSESPFYEQYF
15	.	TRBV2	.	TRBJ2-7	TGTGCCAGCAGGGTAGACAGCCCCCTCTCCTACGAGCAGTACTTC	CASRVDSPLSYEQYF
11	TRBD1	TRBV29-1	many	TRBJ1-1	TGCAGCGTTGACAGGGGGGCGTTAGCTTTCTTT	CSVDRGALAFF
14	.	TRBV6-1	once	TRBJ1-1	TGTGCCAGCACAAGAATAGGGTTTAACACTGAAGCTTTCTTT	CASTRIGFNTEAFF
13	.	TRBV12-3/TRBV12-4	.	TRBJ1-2	TGTGCCAGCAGTTTAAGACGGGCCTATGGCTACACCTTC	CASSLRRAYGYTF
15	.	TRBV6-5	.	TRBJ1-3	TGTGCCAGCAGTTACGGGGGCCATGCTGGAAACACCATATATTTT	CASSYGGHAGNTIYF
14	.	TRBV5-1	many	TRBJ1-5	TGCGCCAGCAGCCCTGGGACTAGGGGACAGCCCCAGCATTTT	CASSPGTRGQPQHF
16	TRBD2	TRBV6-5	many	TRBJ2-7	TGTGCCAGCAGTTACTCCGCTAGCGGGAGCTCCTACGAGCAGTACTTC	CASSYSASGSSYEQYF
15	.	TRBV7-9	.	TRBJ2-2	TGTGCCAGCAGCCCTAGGGGCGGGGCTGCCGGGGAGCTGTTTTTT	CASSPRGGAAGELFF
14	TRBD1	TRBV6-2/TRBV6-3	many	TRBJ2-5	TGTGCCAGCAGGAGGGGACAGGCGGGTGAGACCCAGTACTTC	CASRRGQAGETQYF
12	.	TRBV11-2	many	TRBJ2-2	TGTGCCAGCAGCCCAGCGGATCTGGAGCTGTTTTTT	CASSPADLELFF
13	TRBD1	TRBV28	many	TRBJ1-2	TGTGCCAGCAGACCAAGACAGGGGTTTGGCTACACCTTC	CASRPRQGFGYTF
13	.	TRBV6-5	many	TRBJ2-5	TGTGCCAGCAGTTACTGGGGCTCGGAGACCCAGTACTTC	CASSYWGSETQYF
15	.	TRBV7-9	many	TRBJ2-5	TGTGCCAGCAGCTTAGTGGGGGCCCCCCAAGAGACCCAGTACTTC	CASSLVGAPQETQYF
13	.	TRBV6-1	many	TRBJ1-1	TGTGCCAGCAGTAAAGGACAGTCCGGGGAAGCTTTCTTT	CASSKGQSGEAFF
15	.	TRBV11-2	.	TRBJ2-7	TGTGCCAGCAGCTTCTCCCACGGGGTTCCGTACGAGCAGTACTTC	CASSFSHGVPYEQYF
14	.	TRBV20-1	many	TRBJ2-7	TGCAGTGCTAGAGGGGGCTTCGGTGGGGACGAGCAGTACTTC	CSARGGFGGDEQYF
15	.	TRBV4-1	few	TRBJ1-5	TGCGCCAGCAGCCAAGATCCCCCCGGCGGTCAGCCCCAGCATTTT	CASSQDPPGGQPQHF
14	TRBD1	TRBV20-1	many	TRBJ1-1	TGCAGTGGGGACAGGCCTCTTGAGAACACTGAAGCTTTCTTT	CSGDRPLENTEAFF
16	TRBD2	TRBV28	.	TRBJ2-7	TGTGCCAGCAGCCAAGGGACTAGCGGGAGGGCCCACGAGCAGTACTTC	CASSQGTSGRAHEQYF
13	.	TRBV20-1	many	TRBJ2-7	TGCAGTGCTAGAGTGGCCATTTCCTACGAGCAGTACTTC	CSARVAISYEQYF
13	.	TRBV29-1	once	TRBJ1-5	TGCTGCGTTGCAGACAGGAGAAATCAGCCCCAGCATTTT	CCVADRRNQPQHF
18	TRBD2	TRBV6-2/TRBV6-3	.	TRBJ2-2	TGTGCCAGCAGTTACGTCGGGGCTAGCGGCACGAACACCGGGGAGCTGTTTTTT	CASSYVGASGTNTGELFF
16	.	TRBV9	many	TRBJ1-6	TGTGCCAGCAGCGGATACATGAGCTCCTATAATTCACCCCTCCACTTT	CASSGYMSSYNSPLHF